The 25 T cell receptor beta chains in this list originate from one sample, sequenced in a study of T cells in Graves' hyperthyroidism and ophthalmopathy. Amplification targeted TCR beta CDR3 regions from RNA transcripts. The TCR CDR3 first-round RT-PCR relied on the HTBI primer set. MiXCR, run by TCRdb on the multiplex PCR reads, gives a single entry per CDR3 protein. The sample carries about 550,000 distinct CDR3 sequences, roughly 20% recorded once. Sequenced sample: blood. The source of these receptors is a man aged 18 to 30 with Graves' hyperthyroidism.

This chain connects TRBV6-1 to TRBJ2-7, with D possibly being TRBD1 or TRBD2 (5 bases each). The CDR3 extends over 15 amino acids. V was pared by 6 bases and J by 1 base, with 16 bases between. CDR1 and CDR2 (germline): MNHNS, SASEGT. In nucleotides, the CDR3 is TGTGCCAGCAGCCCCGATGGGGGTGGGTCCTACGAGCAGTACTTC. Amino acid sequence: CASSPDGGGSYEQYF.

This sequence joins TRBV15 and TRBJ1-1; D is unresolved. The germline CDR1 and CDR2 sequences are LNHNV and YYDKDF (reference sequence). The CDR3 contains 14 residues. V was cut by 5 bases and J by 8 bases, with 18 bases left in between. The CDR3 reads CATSGPGEWSEAFF. As DNA, the CDR3 is TGTGCCACCAGCGGCCCTGGAGAGTGGTCGGAAGCTTTCTTT. Drawing the rest from reference TRBV15 and TRBJ1-1, the complete variable domain is DAMVIQNPRYQVTQFGKPVTLSCSQTLNHNVMYWYQQKSSQAPKLLFHYYDKDFNNEADTPDNFQSRRPNTSFCFLDIRSPGLGDTAMYLCATSGPGEWSEAFFGQGTRLTVV.

Ten or more counts support this clonotype. The V gene is TRBV28, the J gene TRBJ2-7; D is uncertain. The CDR3 spans 16 residues. V lost 2 bases and J lost 2, with 16 bases in between. From germline, CDR1 is MDHEN and CDR2 SYDVKM. For the CDR3, the DNA is TGTGCCAGCAGTTTAGATCGGTCGCGGTACACCTACGAGCAGTACTTC. Its protein product is CASSLDRSRYTYEQYF. The entire variable domain, with the rest obtained from reference TRBV28 and TRBJ2-7, is as follows: DVKVTQSSRYLVKRTGEKVFLECVQDMDHENMFWYRQDPGLGLRLIYFSYDVKMKEKGDIPEGYSVSREKKERFSLILESASTNQTSMYLCASSLDRSRYTYEQYFGPGTRLTVT.

The rearrangement joins TRBV18 to TRBJ2-7, with D perhaps matching TRBD1 (5 bases). V lost 3 bases and J lost 2, with 14 bases in between. Germline CDR1 and CDR2: KGHSH and LQKENI. CDR3 length: 15 residues. The CDR3 nucleotides are TGTGCCAGCTCACCGACACAAGGGGCCACCTACGAGCAGTACTTC. Residues: CASSPTQGATYEQYF.

This clonotype was seen at least ten times. This sequence joins TRBV19 and TRBJ1-1; unclear D gene. This CDR3 is 13 amino acids long. Deletions cut 3 bases from V and 4 bases from J, with 9 bases between. Per the germline V gene, CDR1 is LNHDA and CDR2 is SQIVND (reference sequence). This CDR3 reads CASSIGASTEAFF. CDR3 DNA: TGTGCCAGTAGTATCGGCGCGAGCACTGAAGCTTTCTTT.

There are many counts of this clonotype. The chain recombines TRBV12-3 or TRBV12-4 with TRBJ1-5, with D hard to call. CDR3 length: 14 amino acids. Between the trimmed V and J ends, which lost 2 bases and 4 bases, there was a span of 9 bases. In DNA, the CDR3 is TGTGCCAGCAGTTTATCGGCAGATAATCAGCCCCAGCATTTT. This gives the protein CASSLSADNQPQHF.

In its sample, this clonotype was seen once. The genes are TRBV12-3 or TRBV12-4 and TRBJ1-3; possibly TRBD1 for D (5 bases). This CDR3 has 14 amino acids. Deletions cut 2 bases from V and 7 bases from J, with 12 bases between. CDR3 residues: CASSLSTGQNTIYF. CDR3 in DNA: TGTGCCAGCAGTTTAAGTACAGGCCAGAACACCATATATTTT.

Comment on this clonotype: Since no conserved phenylalanine or tryptophan closes the CDR3, a read error is the likely cause. Because the CDR3's place on the DNA is in doubt, the DNA is left out and the CDR3 is given as listed by TCRdb. V and J are TRBV12-3 or TRBV12-4 and TRBJ2-2; TRBD1 is the table's D call, not checked against the DNA. Inclusive of both ends, the CDR3 amounts to 13 amino acids. This CDR3 reads CASSRTGTGELWL.

This clonotype was observed many times. This chain links TRBV28 with TRBJ1-2; possible D gene TRBD1, 5 bases. There are 16 residues in the CDR3. Trimming removed 5 bases from V and 4 bases from J, with 20 bases in between. Per germline, CDR1 MDHEN and CDR2 SYDVKM. The CDR3 bases are TGTGCCAGCAGTCCAACGCCAGGGCCGACTGTCTATGGCTACACCTTC. This translates into CASSPTPGPTVYGYTF.

This CDR3 is CSARGSGRGTGELFF. The CDR3 region has the DNA TGCAGTGCTAGAGGTTCAGGACGGGGCACCGGGGAGCTGTTTTTT. The chain recombines TRBV20-1 with TRBJ2-2; perhaps TRBD2 as D (5 bases). Per germline, CDR1 DFQATT and CDR2 SNEGSKA (reference sequence). This CDR3 has 15 amino acids. With 1 base removed from V and 4 bases from J, the gap between germline ends came to 13 bases.

This clonotype was seen at least ten times. V and J are TRBV19 and TRBJ2-5; D is ambiguous. V was shortened by 6 bases and J by 1 base, with 9 bases between the two germline ends. The germline V gene encodes CDR1 LNHDA and CDR2 SQIVND (reference sequence). This CDR3 is 13 amino acids long. The DNA of the CDR3 is TGTGCCAGTAGCGTGGACGGCCAAGAGACCCAGTACTTC. This codes for CASSVDGQETQYF. Together with reference TRBV19 and TRBJ2-5, the CDR3 gives the full variable domain: DGGITQSPKYLFRKEGQNVTLSCEQNLNHDAMYWYRQDPGQGLRLIYYSQIVNDFQKGDIAEGYSVSREKKESFPLTVTSAQKNPTAFYLCASSVDGQETQYFGPGTRLLVL.

The chain links TRBV4-1 to TRBJ1-5; 12 nucleotides line up with TRBD1. V lost 0 bases to trimming and J lost 11 bases; unmatched junction nucleotides: 5. Looked up from germline, CDR1 is MGHRA and CDR2 is YSYEKL. The length of the CDR3 is 15 residues. CDR3 DNA: TGCGCCAGCAGCCAAGATCAGGGGACAGGGGGCACCCAGCATTTT. As protein: CASSQDQGTGGTQHF.

J is TRBJ1-1 and V is TRBV6-1, with D hard to call. CDR3 length equals 12 residues. From germline, CDR1 is MNHNS and CDR2 SASEGT. V was shortened by 3 bases and J by 7 bases, with 9 bases between the two germline ends. CDR3 nucleotides: TGTGCCAGCAGTGAGGGGAGACTTGAAGCTTTCTTT. This gives the protein CASSEGRLEAFF.

This clonotype was seen ten or more times. V is TRBV20-1 and J is TRBJ1-5; D perhaps matches TRBD1 (6 bases). Deletions cut 2 bases from V and 6 bases from J, with 11 bases between. This CDR3 contains 13 residues. Germline V CDR1 and CDR2: DFQATT, SNEGSKA (reference sequence). CDR3: CSARPGRGQPQHF. The CDR3 nucleotides are TGCAGTGCTAGACCGGGCAGGGGTCAGCCCCAGCATTTT.

This clonotype has at least ten counts. The chain employs TRBV6-5 and TRBJ2-7; 9 positions match TRBD2. From germline, CDR1 is MNHEY and CDR2 SVGAGI. Trimming cost V 0 bases and J 6 bases; bases outside gene matches: 9. This CDR3 is 16 amino acids long. CDR3 loop: CASSYSEAGGLGEQYF. CDR3 sequence (DNA): TGTGCCAGCAGTTACTCGGAAGCGGGGGGCCTCGGCGAGCAGTACTTC.

This clonotype was seen ten or more times. The V call is TRBV20-1, the J call TRBJ2-7; unclear D gene. The length of the CDR3 is 12 residues. Germline V gives CDR1 DFQATT, CDR2 SNEGSKA (reference sequence). Deletions cut 3 bases from V and 3 bases from J, with 9 bases between. The CDR3 region is CSASRTLYEQYF. CDR3 bases: TGCAGTGCTAGTCGGACGCTCTACGAGCAGTACTTC.

This clonotype was picked up many times. An end of the junction differs from the germline gene, which may be a read error. This chain joins TRBV24-1 and TRBJ2-7, with D perhaps TRBD1 (7 bases). This CDR3 region has 12 residues. Germline V gene lookup returns CDR1 KGHDR and CDR2 SFDVKD. DNA of the CDR3: TGTGCCACCAGTGGAGCTAGACAGGGTGGAGGGTTC. Its translation: CATSGARQGGGF.

This chain connects TRBV5-1 to TRBJ1-2; D uncertain. Germline V lookup: CDR1 SGHRS, CDR2 YFSETQ. The CDR3 contains 13 residues. Trimming cost V 1 base and J 3 bases, with 7 bases left between them. The CDR3, as DNA: TGCGCCAGCAGCTTGTCACCGTACTATGGCTACACCTTC. Amino acids: CASSLSPYYGYTF.

There are many counts of this clonotype. The gene calls are TRBV7-8 and TRBJ2-7; no clear D gene. The germline V gene encodes CDR1 SGHVS and CDR2 FQNEAQ. CDR3 length: 15 amino acids. Trimming left V 2 bases short and J 6 bases short, with 17 bases between. The CDR3 is CASSLTPRPGSEQYF. CDR3 bases: TGTGCCAGCAGCTTAACACCTCGGCCAGGCAGCGAGCAGTACTTC.

This clonotype has ten or more counts. The genes are TRBV10-3 and TRBJ2-7, with 11 nucleotides matching TRBD2. In germline, CDR1 is ENHRY, CDR2 SYGVKD. The CDR3 covers 14 residues. Trimming at V came to 3 bases and at J to 3 bases, leaving 1 base not matched to a gene. Here the CDR3 DNA reads TGTGCCATCAGTGATGGGACTAGCGGCTACGAGCAGTACTTC. Amino acid sequence: CAISDGTSGYEQYF.

This clonotype was observed a handful of times. The genes are TRBV29-1 and TRBJ2-7, with D possibly being TRBD2 (5 bases). Germline V gene data show CDR1 as SQVTM and CDR2 as ANQGSEA. V was pared by 4 bases and J by 3 bases, with 13 bases between. The CDR3 is made up of 13 amino acids. Written as DNA, the CDR3 is TGCAGCGTTGTCGTTCCCCGGGACTACGAGCAGTACTTC. Translated, it gives CSVVVPRDYEQYF.

This clonotype was picked up many times. The V gene is TRBV28, the J gene TRBJ1-2; D is undetermined. The CDR3 runs 14 residues. Germline-derived CDR1 and CDR2 are MDHEN and SYDVKM. Trimming took 5 bases from V and 5 from J, leaving 15 bases between them. The DNA for the CDR3 is TGTGCCAGCAGTCTCTCGGGAAGACTATATGGCTACACCTTC. It specifies CASSLSGRLYGYTF.

This clonotype was recorded many times. The V call is TRBV12-3 or TRBV12-4, the J call TRBJ2-7; D perhaps matches TRBD1 (5 bases). The CDR3 consists of 12 residues. With 6 bases removed from V and 3 bases from J, the gap between germline ends came to 9 bases. The CDR3 coding sequence is TGTGCCAGCAGCCTGACAGTCTACGAGCAGTACTTC. Its translation: CASSLTVYEQYF.

At least ten counts were recorded for this clonotype. The rearrangement links TRBV27 to TRBJ2-7; TRBD2 aligns across 10 bases. The junction had 7 bases not matched to a gene; V was cut back by 4 bases and J by 4 bases. The CDR3 sequence is 15 residues long. Germline V CDR1 and CDR2: MNHEY, SMNVEV (reference sequence). The DNA for the CDR3 is TGTGCCAGCAGTTACGCTAGCGGGGGATTTTACGAGCAGTACTTC. Translation: CASSYASGGFYEQYF.

The sample holds many counts of this clonotype. The V and J genes are TRBV28 and TRBJ1-2, with TRBD1 matching over 9 bases. With V trimmed by 5 bases and J by 5 bases, 6 bases remained unmatched. The CDR3 contains 14 residues. Germline CDR1 MDHEN, CDR2 SYDVKM. The CDR3 DNA reads as TGTGCCAGCAGTCCTACAGGGGGCTGGTATGGCTACACCTTC. This codes for CASSPTGGWYGYTF.